These 3 T cell receptor beta chains were all obtained from the same sample, sequenced in a study of neurological immune-mediated disorders. TCRdb redid the calling of the 5' RACE reads with MiXCR, one entry per CDR3 protein. This sample yields about 46,000 distinct CDR3 sequences, of which roughly 4.1% are seen a single time; 5.7% belongs to the top ten. The sample was PBMCs. The receptors shown here come from a woman aged 55-69 years with multiple sclerosis.

A few counts support this clonotype. This chain uses TRBV7-9 with TRBJ2-2; 9 nucleotides match TRBD1. The CDR3 extends over 14 amino acids. Germline V gene data show CDR1 as SEHNR and CDR2 as FQNEAQ (reference sequence). Unmatched junction bases numbered 5, after V lost 5 bases and J lost 7 bases. The chain's CDR3 is CASSGTGIDGELFF. The CDR3 nucleotides are TGTGCCAGCAGCGGGACAGGGATCGACGGGGAGCTGTTTTTT.

The chain joins TRBV7-8 to TRBJ2-2; D gene unclear. The CDR3 consists of 13 residues. Trimming took off 1 base at V and 3 bases at J, with 3 bases between the two ends. Looked up from germline, CDR1 is SGHVS and CDR2 is FQNEAQ. This chain's CDR3 is CASSLEDTGELFF. CDR3 DNA sequence: TGTGCCAGCAGCTTAGAGGACACCGGGGAGCTGTTTTTT.

This clonotype was seen at least ten times. The chain is built from TRBV4-3 and TRBJ2-4; D is undetermined. V was cut by 4 bases and J by 0 bases, with 13 bases left in between. Germline CDR1 is LGHNA and CDR2 is YSLEER. CDR3 size: 16 residues. CDR3 protein: CASSPRNSLAKNIQYF. CDR3 in DNA: TGCGCCAGCAGCCCCAGAAACTCCTTAGCCAAAAACATTCAGTACTTC.